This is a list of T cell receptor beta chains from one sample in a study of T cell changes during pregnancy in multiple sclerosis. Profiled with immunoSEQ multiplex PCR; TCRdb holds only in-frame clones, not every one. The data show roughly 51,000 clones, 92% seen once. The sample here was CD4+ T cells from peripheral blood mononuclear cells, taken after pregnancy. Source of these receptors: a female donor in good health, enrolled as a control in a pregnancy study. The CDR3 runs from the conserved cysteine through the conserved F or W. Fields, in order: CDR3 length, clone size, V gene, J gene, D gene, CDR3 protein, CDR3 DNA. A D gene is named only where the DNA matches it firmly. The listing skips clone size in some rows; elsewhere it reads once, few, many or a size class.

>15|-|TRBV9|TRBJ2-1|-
CASSVWDTSYNEQFF
TGTGCCAGCTCCGTATGGGACACATCCTACAATGAGCAGTTCTTC
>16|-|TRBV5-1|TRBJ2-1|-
CASSLVVGSSYNEQFF
TGCGCCAGCAGCTTGGTGGTGGGGAGCTCCTACAATGAGCAGTTCTTC
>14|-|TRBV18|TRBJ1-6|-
CASSLSGERSPLHF
TGTGCCAGCTCACTTTCCGGGGAACGTTCACCCCTCCACTTT
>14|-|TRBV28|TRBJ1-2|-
CASRPGQVLYGYTF
TGTGCCAGCAGACCTGGACAAGTACTCTATGGCTACACCTTC
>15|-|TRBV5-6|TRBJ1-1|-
CASSLMQGGYTEAFF
TGTGCCAGCAGCTTGATGCAGGGAGGATACACTGAAGCTTTCTTT
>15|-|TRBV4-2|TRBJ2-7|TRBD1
CASSQGQGFSYEQYF
TGTGCCAGCAGCCAAGGACAGGGGTTCTCCTACGAGCAGTACTTC
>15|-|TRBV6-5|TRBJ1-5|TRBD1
CASSPQTGQGQPQHF
TGTGCCAGCAGTCCTCAGACAGGGCAGGGTCAGCCCCAGCATTTT
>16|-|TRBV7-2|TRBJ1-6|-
CASSRSTDSYNSPLHF
TGTGCCAGCAGCCGATCGACAGATTCCTATAATTCACCCCTCCACTTT
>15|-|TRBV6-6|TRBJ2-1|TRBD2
CASSYPSGGGNEQFF
TGTGCCAGCAGTTACCCTAGCGGGGGAGGGAATGAGCAGTTCTTC
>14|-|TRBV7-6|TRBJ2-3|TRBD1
CASSSGQSTDTQYF
TGTGCCAGCAGCTCGGGACAGAGCACAGATACGCAGTATTTT
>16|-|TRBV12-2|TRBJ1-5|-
CASRLARRACNQPQHF
TGTGCAAGTCGCTTAGCGCGCAGGGCTTGCAATCAGCCCCAGCATTTT
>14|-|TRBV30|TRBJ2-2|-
CAWSFNSDTGELFF
TGTGCCTGGAGTTTCAACAGTGACACCGGGGAGCTGTTTTTT
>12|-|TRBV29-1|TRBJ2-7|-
CSVDTGSYEQYF
TGCAGCGTTGATACTGGCTCCTACGAGCAGTACTTC
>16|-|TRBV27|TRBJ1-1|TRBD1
CASTLRAGQWNTEAFF
TGTGCCAGCACCCTAAGGGCGGGACAGTGGAACACTGAAGCTTTCTTT
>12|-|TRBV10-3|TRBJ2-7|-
CAISEQVSEQYF
TGTGCCATCAGTGAGCAGGTGAGCGAGCAGTACTTC
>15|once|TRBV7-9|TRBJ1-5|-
CASSLGGLSNQPQHF
TGTGCCAGCAGCTTAGGGGGCTTGAGCAATCAGCCCCAGCATTTT
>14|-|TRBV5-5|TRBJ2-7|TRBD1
CASSTLQGAGEQYF
TGTGCCAGCAGCACTCTACAGGGGGCGGGCGAGCAGTACTTC
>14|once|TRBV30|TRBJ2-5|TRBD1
CAWSKTGGRETQYF
TGTGCCTGGAGTAAGACAGGGGGCCGAGAGACCCAGTACTTC
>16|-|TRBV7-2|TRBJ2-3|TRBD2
CASSSRFPSGTDTQYF
TGTGCCAGCAGCTCGCGTTTCCCTAGCGGGACAGATACGCAGTATTTT
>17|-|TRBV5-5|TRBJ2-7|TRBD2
CASSLAGAGVTSYEQYF
TGTGCCAGCAGCTTGGCCGGGGCGGGGGTCACGAGCTACGAGCAGTACTTC
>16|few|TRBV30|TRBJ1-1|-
CAWRAGLTGLNTEAFF
TGTGCCTGGAGGGCGGGCCTGACAGGTTTGAACACTGAAGCTTTCTTT
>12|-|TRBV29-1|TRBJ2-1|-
CSGITGINEQFF
TGCAGCGGAATAACAGGGATCAATGAGCAGTTCTTC
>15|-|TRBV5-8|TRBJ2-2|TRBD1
CASSHRTGGTGELFF
TGTGCCAGCAGCCATCGGACAGGGGGGACCGGGGAGCTGTTTTTT
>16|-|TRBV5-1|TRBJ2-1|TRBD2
CASSLGPSGAINEQFF
TGCGCCAGCAGCTTGGGGCCTAGCGGGGCCATCAATGAGCAGTTCTTC
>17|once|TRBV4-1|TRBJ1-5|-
CASSLVGPGDSHQPQHF
TGCGCCAGCAGCCTCGTGGGGCCGGGGGATTCCCATCAGCCCCAGCATTTT
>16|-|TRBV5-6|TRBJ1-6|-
CASSLGTASLNSPLHF
TGTGCCAGCAGCTTGGGGACAGCCTCACTTAATTCACCCCTCCACTTT
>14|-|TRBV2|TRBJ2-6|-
CASSVTSGANVLTF
TGTGCCAGCAGTGTTACATCTGGGGCCAACGTCCTGACTTTC
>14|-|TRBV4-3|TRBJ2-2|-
CASSHSVTTGELFF
TGCGCCAGCAGTCATAGCGTAACCACCGGGGAGCTGTTTTTT
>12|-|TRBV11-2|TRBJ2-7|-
CASSLFGYEQYF
TGTGCCAGCAGCTTATTCGGCTACGAGCAGTACTTC
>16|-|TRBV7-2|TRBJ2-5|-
CASSLVQAGGRETQYF
TGTGCCAGCAGCTTAGTTCAAGCGGGTGGCAGGGAGACCCAGTACTTC
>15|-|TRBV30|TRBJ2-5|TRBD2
CAWSPLAGGRATQYF
TGTGCCTGGAGTCCACTAGCGGGGGGCCGGGCGACCCAGTACTTC
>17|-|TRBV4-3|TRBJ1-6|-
CASSQDRRVNYNSPLHF
TGCGCCAGCAGCCAAGATCGGCGGGTTAACTATAATTCACCCCTCCACTTT
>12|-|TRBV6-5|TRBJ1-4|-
CASPTSQEKLFF
TGTGCCAGCCCAACCTCGCAGGAAAAACTGTTTTTT
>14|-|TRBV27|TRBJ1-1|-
CASSQDIWATEAFF
TGTGCCAGCAGCCAGGACATCTGGGCCACTGAAGCTTTCTTT
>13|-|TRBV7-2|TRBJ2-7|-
CASSLTYGDEQYF
TGTGCCAGCAGCCTAACGTACGGAGACGAGCAGTACTTC
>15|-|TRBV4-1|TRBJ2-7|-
CASSQEGTFSYEQYF
TGCGCCAGCAGCCAAGAGGGGACATTCTCCTACGAGCAGTACTTC
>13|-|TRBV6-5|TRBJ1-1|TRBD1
CASSPPTGTEAFF
TGTGCCAGCAGTCCCCCGACAGGGACTGAAGCTTTCTTT
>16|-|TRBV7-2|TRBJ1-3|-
CASSLRRTGIENTIYF
TGTGCCAGCAGCTTAAGGAGGACGGGAATCGAAAACACCATATATTTT
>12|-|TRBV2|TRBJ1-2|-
CASRREKDGYTF
TGTGCCAGCCGGAGGGAGAAGGATGGCTACACCTTC
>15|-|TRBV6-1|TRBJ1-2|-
CASSEVLGTGYGYTF
TGTGCCAGCAGTGAAGTGTTAGGGACTGGCTATGGCTACACCTTC
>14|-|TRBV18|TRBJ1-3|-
CASSQQSSGNTIYF
TGTGCCAGCTCACAACAGAGCTCTGGAAACACCATATATTTT
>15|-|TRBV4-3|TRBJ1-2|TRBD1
CASSHQTGGGYGYTF
TGCGCCAGCAGCCACCAGACAGGGGGCGGATACGGCTACACCTTC
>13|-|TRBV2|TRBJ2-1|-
CASTRSQVDEQFF
TGTGCCAGCACCCGAAGCCAGGTCGATGAGCAGTTCTTC
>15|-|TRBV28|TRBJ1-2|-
CASSPLPQVKNGYTF
TGTGCCAGCAGTCCATTACCACAGGTTAAGAATGGCTACACCTTC
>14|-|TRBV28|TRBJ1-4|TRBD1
CASRPGQGTEKLFF
TGTGCCAGCAGACCGGGACAGGGGACTGAAAAACTGTTTTTT
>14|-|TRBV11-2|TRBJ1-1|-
CASSFSGRNTEAFF
TGTGCCAGCAGCTTTTCTGGGAGGAACACTGAAGCTTTCTTT